This T cell receptor beta chain was captured by sequencing in a study of blood T cell repertoires in COVID-19. Participants, roughly 18 to 90 years old, spanned more than 20 US areas. V was pared by 0 bases and J by 8 bases, with 6 bases of the junction left unmatched. Germline loops: CDR1 SGHTS, CDR2 YDEGEE. The CDR3 sequence is 16 residues long. Per the study methods: Reference gene primer amplification yielded estimated nucleated cell counts. Using immunoSEQ multiplex PCR, the repertoire was profiled, and TCRdb retains in-frame clones only, with some absent. That table gives V, J and clone size, and the DNA gave D and trimming. This table has hundreds of thousands of clones, just over 85% appearing once.

Sequences were obtained from PBMCs or T cells enriched from blood (not recorded which). This TCR was sampled from a man aged 18 to 35 who had recovered from COVID-19. This chain links TRBV5-8 with TRBJ2-1, with 12 bases aligning to TRBD2. This CDR3 is CASSLGLAGAVDEQFF. In nucleotides, the CDR3 is TGTGCCAGCAGCTTGGGACTAGCGGGGGCCGTGGATGAGCAGTTCTTC.